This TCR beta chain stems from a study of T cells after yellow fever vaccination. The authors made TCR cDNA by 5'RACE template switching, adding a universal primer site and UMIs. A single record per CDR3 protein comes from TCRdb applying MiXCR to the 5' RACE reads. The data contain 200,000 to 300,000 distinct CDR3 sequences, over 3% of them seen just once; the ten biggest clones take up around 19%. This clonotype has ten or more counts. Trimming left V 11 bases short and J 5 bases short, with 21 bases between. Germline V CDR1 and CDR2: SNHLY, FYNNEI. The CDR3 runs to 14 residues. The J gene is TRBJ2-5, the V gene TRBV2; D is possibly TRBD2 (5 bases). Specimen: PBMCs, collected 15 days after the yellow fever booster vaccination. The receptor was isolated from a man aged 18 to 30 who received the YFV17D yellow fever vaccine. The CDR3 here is CAAVGGLRGETQYF. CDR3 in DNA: TGTGCCGCGGTTGGTGGACTGAGAGGGGAGACCCAGTACTTC.